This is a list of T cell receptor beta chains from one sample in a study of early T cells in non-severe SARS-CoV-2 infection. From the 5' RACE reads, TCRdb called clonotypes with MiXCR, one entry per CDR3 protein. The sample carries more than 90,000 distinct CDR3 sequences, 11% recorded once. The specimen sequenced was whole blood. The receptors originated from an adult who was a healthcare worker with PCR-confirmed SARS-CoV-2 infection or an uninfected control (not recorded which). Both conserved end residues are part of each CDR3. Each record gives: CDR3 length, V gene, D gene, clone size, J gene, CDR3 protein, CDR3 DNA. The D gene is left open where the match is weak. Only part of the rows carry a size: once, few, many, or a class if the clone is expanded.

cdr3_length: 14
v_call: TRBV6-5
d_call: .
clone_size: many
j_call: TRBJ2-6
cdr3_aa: CASTRMAGANVLTF
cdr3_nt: TGTGCCAGCACGCGGATGGCTGGGGCCAACGTCCTGACTTTC

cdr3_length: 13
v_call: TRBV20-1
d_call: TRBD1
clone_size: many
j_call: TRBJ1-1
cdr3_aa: CSASGQGGTEAFF
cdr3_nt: TGCAGTGCTAGTGGACAGGGAGGAACTGAAGCTTTCTTT

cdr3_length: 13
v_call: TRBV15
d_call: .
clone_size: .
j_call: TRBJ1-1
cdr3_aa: CATSRAANTEAFF
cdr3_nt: TGTGCCACCAGCAGAGCGGCGAACACTGAAGCTTTCTTT

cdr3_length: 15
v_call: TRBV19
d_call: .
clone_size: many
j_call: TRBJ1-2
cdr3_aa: CASSLEGWIRYGYTF
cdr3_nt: TGTGCCAGTTCCCTCGAGGGGTGGATACGGTATGGCTACACCTTC

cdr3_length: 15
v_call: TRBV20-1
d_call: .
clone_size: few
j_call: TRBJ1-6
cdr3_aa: CSARIGARQNSPLHF
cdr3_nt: TGCAGTGCTAGAATAGGGGCGCGCCAGAATTCACCCCTCCACTTT

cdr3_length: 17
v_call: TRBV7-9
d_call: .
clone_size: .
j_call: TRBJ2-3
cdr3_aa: CASSYIQGFFRTDTQYF
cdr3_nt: TGTGCCAGCAGCTACATACAGGGATTTTTTCGTACAGATACGCAGTATTTT

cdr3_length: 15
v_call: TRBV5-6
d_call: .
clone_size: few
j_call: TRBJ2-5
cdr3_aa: CASSSHPRGAETQYF
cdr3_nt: TGTGCCAGCAGCTCCCACCCCCGGGGTGCGGAGACCCAGTACTTC

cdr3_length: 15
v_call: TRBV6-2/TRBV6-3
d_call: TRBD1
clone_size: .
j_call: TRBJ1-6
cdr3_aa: CASSLQGPDNSPLHF
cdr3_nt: TGTGCCAGCAGCCTACAGGGGCCGGATAATTCACCCCTCCACTTT

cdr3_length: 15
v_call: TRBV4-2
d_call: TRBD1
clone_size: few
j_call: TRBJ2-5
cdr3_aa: CASSQDRGSQETQYF
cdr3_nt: TGTGCCAGCAGCCAGGACAGGGGATCCCAAGAGACCCAGTACTTC

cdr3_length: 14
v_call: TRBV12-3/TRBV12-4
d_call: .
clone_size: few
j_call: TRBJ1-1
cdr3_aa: CASSRTVVDTEAFF
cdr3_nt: TGTGCCAGCAGCCGAACAGTAGTCGACACTGAAGCTTTCTTT

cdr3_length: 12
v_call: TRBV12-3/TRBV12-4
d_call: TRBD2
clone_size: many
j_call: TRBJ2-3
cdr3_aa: CASSPTSHTQYF
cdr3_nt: TGTGCCAGCAGCCCGACTAGCCATACGCAGTATTTT

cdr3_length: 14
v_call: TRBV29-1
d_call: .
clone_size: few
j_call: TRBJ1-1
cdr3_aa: CSVEVGQMNTEAFF
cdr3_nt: TGCAGCGTTGAGGTCGGTCAGATGAACACTGAAGCTTTCTTT

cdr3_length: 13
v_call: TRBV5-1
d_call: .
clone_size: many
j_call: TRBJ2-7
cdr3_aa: CASRTGASYEQYF
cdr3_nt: TGCGCCAGCAGGACGGGAGCCTCCTACGAGCAGTACTTC

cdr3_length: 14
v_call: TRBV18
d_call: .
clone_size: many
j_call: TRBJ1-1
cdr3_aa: CASSTGLLNTEAFF
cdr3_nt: TGTGCCAGCTCTACGGGACTGCTGAACACTGAAGCTTTCTTT

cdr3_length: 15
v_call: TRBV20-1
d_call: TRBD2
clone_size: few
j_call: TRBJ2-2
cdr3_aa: CSASPLAGEGGELFF
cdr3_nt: TGCAGTGCTTCGCCCCTAGCGGGGGAGGGCGGGGAGCTGTTTTTT

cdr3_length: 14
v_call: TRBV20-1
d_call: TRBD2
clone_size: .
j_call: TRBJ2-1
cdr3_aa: CSAPKTSGTNEQFF
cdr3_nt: TGCAGTGCCCCCAAAACTAGCGGGACGAATGAGCAGTTCTTC

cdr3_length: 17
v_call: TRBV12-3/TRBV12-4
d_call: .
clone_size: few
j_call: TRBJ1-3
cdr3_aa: CASSQERTASSENTIYF
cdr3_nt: TGTGCCAGCAGCCAAGAAAGGACAGCCAGCTCTGAAAACACCATATATTTT

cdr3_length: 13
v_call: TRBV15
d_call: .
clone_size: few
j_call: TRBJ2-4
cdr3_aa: CATSRAGSEIQYF
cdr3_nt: TGTGCCACCAGCAGAGCTGGATCCGAGATTCAGTACTTC

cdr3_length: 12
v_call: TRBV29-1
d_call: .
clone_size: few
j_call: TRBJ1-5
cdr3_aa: CSVVTGNQPQHF
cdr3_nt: TGCAGCGTTGTGACGGGCAATCAGCCCCAGCATTTT

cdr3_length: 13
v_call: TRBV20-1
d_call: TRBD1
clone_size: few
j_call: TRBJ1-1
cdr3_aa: CSARLRGQGRAFF
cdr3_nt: TGCAGTGCTAGACTCCGGGGACAGGGGAGGGCTTTCTTT

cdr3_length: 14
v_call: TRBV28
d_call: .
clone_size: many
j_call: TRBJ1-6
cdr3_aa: CASGSEGKFSPLHF
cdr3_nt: TGTGCCAGCGGCTCTGAAGGGAAATTCTCACCCCTCCACTTT

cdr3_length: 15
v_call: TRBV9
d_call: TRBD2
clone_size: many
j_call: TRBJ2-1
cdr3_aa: CASNNLAGGTNEQFF
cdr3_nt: TGTGCCAGCAACAACCTAGCGGGGGGGACGAATGAGCAGTTCTTC

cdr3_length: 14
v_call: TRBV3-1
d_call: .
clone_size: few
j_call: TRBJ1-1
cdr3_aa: CASSRDSERTEAFF
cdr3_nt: TGTGCCAGCAGCAGGGACTCAGAGAGGACTGAAGCTTTCTTT

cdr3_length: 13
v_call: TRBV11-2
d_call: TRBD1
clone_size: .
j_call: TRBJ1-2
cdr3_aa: CASSFQGADGYTF
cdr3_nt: TGTGCCAGCAGTTTTCAGGGGGCGGACGGCTACACCTTC

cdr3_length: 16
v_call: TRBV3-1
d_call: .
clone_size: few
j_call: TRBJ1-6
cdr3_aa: CASSRTALPHNSPLHF
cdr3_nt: TGTGCCAGCAGCAGGACAGCTCTTCCTCATAATTCACCCCTCCACTTT

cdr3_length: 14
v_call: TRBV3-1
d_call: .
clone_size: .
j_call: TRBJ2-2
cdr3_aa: CASSQARNTGELFF
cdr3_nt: TGTGCCAGCAGCCAAGCTAGGAACACCGGGGAGCTGTTTTTT

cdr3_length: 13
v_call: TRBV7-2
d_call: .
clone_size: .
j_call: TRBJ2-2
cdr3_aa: CASSQDRTGELFF
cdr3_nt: TGTGCCAGCAGCCAAGACCGAACCGGGGAGCTGTTTTTT

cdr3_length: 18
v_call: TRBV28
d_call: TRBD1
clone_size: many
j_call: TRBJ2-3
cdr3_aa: CASKSSLGTGVGTDTQYF
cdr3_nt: TGTGCCAGCAAATCTTCTCTAGGGACAGGGGTTGGCACAGATACGCAGTATTTT

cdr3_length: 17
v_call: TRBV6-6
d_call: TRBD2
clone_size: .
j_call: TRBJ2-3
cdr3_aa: CASSYPPTSGVSDTQYF
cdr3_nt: TGTGCCAGCAGTTACCCCCCGACTAGCGGGGTTTCGGATACGCAGTATTTT

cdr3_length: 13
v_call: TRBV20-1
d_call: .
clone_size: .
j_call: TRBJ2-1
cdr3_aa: CSAQVQRMDEQFF
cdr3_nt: TGCAGTGCTCAGGTTCAGAGGATGGATGAGCAGTTCTTC

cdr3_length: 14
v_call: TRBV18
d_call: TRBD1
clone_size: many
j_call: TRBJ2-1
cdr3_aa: CASSPGTGDNEQFF
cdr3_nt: TGTGCCAGCTCACCCGGGACAGGGGACAATGAGCAGTTCTTC

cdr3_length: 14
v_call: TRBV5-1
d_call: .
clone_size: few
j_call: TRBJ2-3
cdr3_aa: CATTLYLRSDTQYF
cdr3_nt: TGCGCCACCACTCTCTACCTTCGGTCGGATACGCAGTATTTT

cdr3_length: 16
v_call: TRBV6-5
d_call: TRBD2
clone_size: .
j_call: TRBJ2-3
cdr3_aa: CASSYLPGTNTDTQYF
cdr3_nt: TGTGCCAGCAGTTACCTTCCCGGGACTAACACAGATACGCAGTATTTT

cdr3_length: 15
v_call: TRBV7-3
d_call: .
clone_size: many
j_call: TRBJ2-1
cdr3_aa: CASSPIPSSYNEQFF
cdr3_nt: TGTGCCAGCAGCCCGATCCCGAGCTCCTACAATGAGCAGTTCTTC